This entry concerns a single T cell receptor (beta chain). Antigen unknown. The sample is drawn from a study of monozygotic twins with inflammatory bowel disease. CDR3 length: 14 amino acids. CDR1 is DFQATT, CDR2 SNEGSKA, per germline (reference sequence). Study outcomes and limitations: Immunosuppressive treatment differences may have increased patient repertoire variability.

Total RNA amounting to 3,500 to 4,000 ng went into each TCR library. After re-calling the 5' RACE reads, TCRdb lists one entry per CDR3 protein, DNA absent. Its table lists about 420,000 distinct CDR3 sequences. The rearrangement links TRBV20-1 to TRBJ1-5. Material: blood. This TCR derives from a human donor with ulcerative colitis or Crohn's disease, or a healthy co-twin of an affected twin (not recorded which). CDR3 loop: CSARGLGNNQPQHF.